This T cell receptor beta chain was captured in a study of beta chain features in type 1 diabetes. Study conclusions and caveats: Significant though moderate, a shortening of TCRB CDR3s appeared in all four CD4+ subsets of Type 1 diabetes patients.

What was sequenced were expressed TCRB transcripts, since all of the isolated RNA had been reverse transcribed. Sequenced by immunoSEQ multiplex PCR; TCRdb stores in-frame clones only, minus some. The repertoire holds 550,000 to 850,000 clones, with around 15% as singletons. V gave up 3 bases and J gave up 8 bases, with 11 bases separating them. The germline gives CDR1 SGDLS, CDR2 YYNGEE. The CDR3 totals 12 residues. Comments on this clone: Its specificity is unknown.

V and J are TRBV9 and TRBJ1-2; no firm D call. Sequencing was performed on naive CD4+ T cells from blood. This sequence originates from a man aged 18 to 29 with type 1 diabetes. For the CDR3, the DNA is TGTGCCAGCAGCGAAGGACGTTGGGGCTACACCTTC. This sequence encodes CASSEGRWGYTF.